This paragraph reports one T cell receptor (beta chain). This specimen comes from a study of sequential checkpoint blockade in melanoma. TCRdb keeps only in-frame clones here, not all; method: immunoSEQ multiplex PCR. The sample lists around 10,000 clones, about 29% occurring once. The treatment denotes: randomized to nivolumab then ipilimumab (arm A) or the reverse (arm B). This CDR3 is built from 13 residues. The ends were cut back, 2 bases at V and 2 bases at J, with 6 bases in the middle. Germline V gene lookup returns CDR1 SGHDN and CDR2 FVKESK. This chain joins TRBV14 and TRBJ2-5, with no clear D. This sample comprised tumor tissue (inferred from file names), obtained from a patient given nivolumab and ipilimumab in sequence. This clonotype was obtained from a human donor with melanoma. In nucleotides, the CDR3 is TGTGCCAGCAGCCAAAATATTCAAGAGACCCAGTACTTC. Translated: CASSQNIQETQYF.